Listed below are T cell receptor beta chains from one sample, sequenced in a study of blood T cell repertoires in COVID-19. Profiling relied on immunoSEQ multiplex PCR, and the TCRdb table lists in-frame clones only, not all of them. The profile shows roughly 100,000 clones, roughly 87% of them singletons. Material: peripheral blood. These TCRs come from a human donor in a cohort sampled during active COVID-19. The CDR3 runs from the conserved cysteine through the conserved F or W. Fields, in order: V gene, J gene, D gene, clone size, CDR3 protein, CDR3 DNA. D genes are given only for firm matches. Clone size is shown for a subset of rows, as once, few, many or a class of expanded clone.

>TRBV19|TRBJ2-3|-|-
CASSTADTQYF
TGTGCCAGTAGCACAGCAGATACGCAGTATTTT
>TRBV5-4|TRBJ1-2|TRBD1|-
CASSLGQGDSGYTF
TGTGCCAGCAGCTTGGGGCAGGGGGATAGCGGCTACACCTTC
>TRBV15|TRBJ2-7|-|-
CATSRVRTYEQYF
TGTGCCACCAGCAGAGTTCGGACTTACGAGCAGTACTTC
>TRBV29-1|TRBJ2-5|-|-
CSVARSGWETQYF
TGCAGCGTCGCCCGGAGCGGGTGGGAGACCCAGTACTTC
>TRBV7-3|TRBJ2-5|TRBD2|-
CASSMTIAGTQYF
TGTGCCAGCAGCATGACTATAGCGGGGACCCAGTACTTC
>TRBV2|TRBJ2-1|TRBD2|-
CASSEGLADEQFF
TGTGCCAGCAGCGAGGGACTAGCCGATGAGCAGTTCTTC
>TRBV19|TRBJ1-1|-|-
CASSIDDNTINTEAFF
TGTGCCAGTAGTATAGATGATAACACGATAAACACTGAAGCTTTCTTT
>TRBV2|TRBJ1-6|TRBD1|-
CASSLRGQGLALLPLHF
TGTGCCAGCAGCCTCCGGGGACAGGGTTTAGCACTCCTCCCCCTCCACTTT
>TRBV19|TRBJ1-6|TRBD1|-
CASRVATGGDSPLHF
TGTGCCAGTAGGGTCGCAACAGGGGGTGATTCACCCCTCCACTTT
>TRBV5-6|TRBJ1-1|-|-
CASSLGFGTEAFF
TGTGCCAGCAGCTTGGGGTTCGGCACTGAAGCTTTCTTT
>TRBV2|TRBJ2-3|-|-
CASSELRSYTDTQYF
TGTGCCAGCAGTGAGTTGCGGAGTTACACAGATACGCAGTATTTT
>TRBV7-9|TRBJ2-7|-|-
CASSPLGSYEQYF
TGTGCCAGCAGCCCACTCGGCTCCTACGAGCAGTACTTC
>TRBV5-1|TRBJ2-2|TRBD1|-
CASSQQGAVTGELFF
TGCGCCAGCAGTCAACAGGGGGCGGTCACCGGGGAGCTGTTTTTT
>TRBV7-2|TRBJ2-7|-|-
CASSLAGTPYEQYF
TGTGCCAGCAGCTTGGCCGGGACACCCTACGAGCAGTACTTC
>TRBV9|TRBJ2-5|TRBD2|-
CASSPGLAGTQETQYF
TGTGCCAGCAGCCCGGGACTAGCGGGGACCCAAGAGACCCAGTACTTC
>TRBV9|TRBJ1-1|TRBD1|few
CASSPRDRGMNTEAFF
TGTGCCAGCAGCCCTAGGGACAGGGGGATGAACACTGAAGCTTTCTTT
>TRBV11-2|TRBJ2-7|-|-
CASSLRPPGAGDTYEQYF
TGTGCCAGCAGCTTGAGACCACCGGGGGCGGGGGACACCTACGAGCAGTACTTC
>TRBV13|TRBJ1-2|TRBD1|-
CASSRERGRSYGYTF
TGTGCCAGCAGCCGGGAGAGGGGGCGAAGCTATGGCTACACCTTC
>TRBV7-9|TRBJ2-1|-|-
CASSPSAGSYNEQFF
TGTGCCAGCAGCCCCTCAGCGGGCTCCTACAATGAGCAGTTCTTC
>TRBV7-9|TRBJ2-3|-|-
CASSLAVGRVDTQYF
TGTGCCAGCAGCTTAGCGGTAGGGCGGGTAGATACGCAGTATTTT
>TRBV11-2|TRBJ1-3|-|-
CASSLDGSPGNTIYF
TGTGCCAGCAGCTTAGATGGGAGTCCTGGAAACACCATATATTTT
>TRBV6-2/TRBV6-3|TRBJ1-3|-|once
CASSRGQSSGNTIYF
TGTGCCAGCAGCCGCGGACAGAGCTCTGGAAACACCATATATTTT
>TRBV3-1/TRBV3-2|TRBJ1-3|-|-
CASSRQSGNTIYF
TGTGCCAGCAGCCGTCAGTCTGGAAACACCATATATTTT